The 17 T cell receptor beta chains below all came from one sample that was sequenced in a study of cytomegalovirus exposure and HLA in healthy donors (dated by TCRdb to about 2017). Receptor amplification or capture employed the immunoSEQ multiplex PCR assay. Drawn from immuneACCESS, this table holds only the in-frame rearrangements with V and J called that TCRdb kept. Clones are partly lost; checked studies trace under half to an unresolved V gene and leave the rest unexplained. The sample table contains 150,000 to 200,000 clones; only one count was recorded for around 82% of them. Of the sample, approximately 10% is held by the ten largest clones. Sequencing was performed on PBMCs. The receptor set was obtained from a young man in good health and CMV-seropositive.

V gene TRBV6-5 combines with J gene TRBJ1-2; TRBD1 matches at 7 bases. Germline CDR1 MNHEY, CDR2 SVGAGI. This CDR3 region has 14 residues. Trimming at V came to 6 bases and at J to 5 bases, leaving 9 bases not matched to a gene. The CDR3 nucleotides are TGTGCCAGCAGCCTAGGGGGCGCGTCGTATGGCTACACCTTC. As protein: CASSLGGASYGYTF.

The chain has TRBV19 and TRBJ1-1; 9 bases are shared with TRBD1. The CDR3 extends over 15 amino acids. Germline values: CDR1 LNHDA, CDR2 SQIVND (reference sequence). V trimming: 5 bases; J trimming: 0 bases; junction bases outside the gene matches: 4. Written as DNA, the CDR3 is TGTGCCAGTAGTGACGGGACAGGGATGAACACTGAAGCTTTCTTT. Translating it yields CASSDGTGMNTEAFF.

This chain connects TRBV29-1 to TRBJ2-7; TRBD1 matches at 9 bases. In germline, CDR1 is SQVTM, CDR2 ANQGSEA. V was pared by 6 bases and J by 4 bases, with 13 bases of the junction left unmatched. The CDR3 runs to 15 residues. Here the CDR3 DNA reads TGCAGCGTCCTCAAGCTCCGGGACAGGGTGTACGAGCAGTACTTC. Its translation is CSVLKLRDRVYEQYF.

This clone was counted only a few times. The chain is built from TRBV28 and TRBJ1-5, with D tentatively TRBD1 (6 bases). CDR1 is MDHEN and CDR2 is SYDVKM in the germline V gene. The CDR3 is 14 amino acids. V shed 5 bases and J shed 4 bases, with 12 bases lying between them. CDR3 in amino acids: CASSPGTHNQPQHF. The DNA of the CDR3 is TGTGCCAGCAGTCCCGGGACACATAATCAGCCCCAGCATTTT.

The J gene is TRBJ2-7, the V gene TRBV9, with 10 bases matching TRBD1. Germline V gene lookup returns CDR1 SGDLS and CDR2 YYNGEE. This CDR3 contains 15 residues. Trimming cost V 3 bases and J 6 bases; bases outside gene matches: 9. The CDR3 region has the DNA TGTGCCAGCAGCGCGTACTCGGGACAGGGGAGCGAGCAGTACTTC. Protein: CASSAYSGQGSEQYF.

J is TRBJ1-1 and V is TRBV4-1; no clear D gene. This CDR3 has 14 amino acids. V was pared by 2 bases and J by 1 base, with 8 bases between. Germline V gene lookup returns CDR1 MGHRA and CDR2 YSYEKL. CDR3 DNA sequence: TGCGCCAGCAGCCAACGAGGATGGAACACTGAAGCTTTCTTT. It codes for CASSQRGWNTEAFF.

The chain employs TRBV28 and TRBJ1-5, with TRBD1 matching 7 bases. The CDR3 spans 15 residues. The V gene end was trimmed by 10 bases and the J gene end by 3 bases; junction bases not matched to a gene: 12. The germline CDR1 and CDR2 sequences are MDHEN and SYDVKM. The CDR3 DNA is TGTGCCATCGTACGCCGGCAGGGGGTCAATCAGCCCCAGCATTTT. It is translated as CAIVRRQGVNQPQHF.

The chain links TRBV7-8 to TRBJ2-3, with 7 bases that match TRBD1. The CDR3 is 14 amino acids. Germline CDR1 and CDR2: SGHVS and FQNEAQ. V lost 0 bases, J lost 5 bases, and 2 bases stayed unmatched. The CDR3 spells CASSLANRGDTQYF. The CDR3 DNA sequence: TGTGCCAGCAGCTTAGCTAACAGGGGAGATACGCAGTATTTT. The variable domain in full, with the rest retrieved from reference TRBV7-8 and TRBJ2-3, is GAGVSQSPRYKVAKRGQDVALRCDPISGHVSLFWYQQALGQGPEFLTYFQNEAQLDKSGLPSDRFFAERPEGSVSTLKIQRTQQEDSAVYLCASSLANRGDTQYFGPGTRLTVL.

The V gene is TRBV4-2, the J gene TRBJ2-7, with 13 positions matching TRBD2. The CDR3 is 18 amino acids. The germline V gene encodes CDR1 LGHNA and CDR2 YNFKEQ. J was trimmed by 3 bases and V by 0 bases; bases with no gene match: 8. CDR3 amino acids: CASSQDFKLAGGFYEQYF. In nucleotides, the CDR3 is TGTGCCAGCAGCCAAGATTTTAAACTAGCGGGAGGGTTCTACGAGCAGTACTTC.

CDR3 coding DNA: TGTGCCAGCAGCCTAGAAGGGGTCTATGGCTACACCTTC. This encodes CASSLEGVYGYTF. The V gene is TRBV7-9, the J gene TRBJ1-2, with a tentative D call TRBD1 (5 bases). The germline gives CDR1 SEHNR, CDR2 FQNEAQ (reference sequence). V was clipped by 5 bases and J by 4 bases, with 11 bases between them. The CDR3 sequence is 13 residues long.

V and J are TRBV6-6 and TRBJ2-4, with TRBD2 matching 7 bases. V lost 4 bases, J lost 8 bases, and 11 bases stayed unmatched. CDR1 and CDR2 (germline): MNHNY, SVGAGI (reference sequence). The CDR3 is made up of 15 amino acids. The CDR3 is CASSFQTGGRDIQYF. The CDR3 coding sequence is TGTGCCAGCAGTTTCCAGACGGGGGGAAGGGACATTCAGTACTTC.

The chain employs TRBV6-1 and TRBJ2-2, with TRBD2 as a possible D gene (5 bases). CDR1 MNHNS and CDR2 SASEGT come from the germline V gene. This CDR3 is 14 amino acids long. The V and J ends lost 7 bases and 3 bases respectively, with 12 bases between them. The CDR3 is CASNKGSYTGELFF. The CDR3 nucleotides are TGTGCCAGCAATAAAGGGAGTTACACCGGGGAGCTGTTTTTT.

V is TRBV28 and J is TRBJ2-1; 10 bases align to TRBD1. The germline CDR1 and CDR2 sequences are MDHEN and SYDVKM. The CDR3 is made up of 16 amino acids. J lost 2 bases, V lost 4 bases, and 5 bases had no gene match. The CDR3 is CASSSLTGGAYNEQFF. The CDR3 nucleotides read TGTGCCAGCAGTTCCCTGACAGGGGGCGCCTACAATGAGCAGTTCTTC. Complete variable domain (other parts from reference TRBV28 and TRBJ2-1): DVKVTQSSRYLVKRTGEKVFLECVQDMDHENMFWYRQDPGLGLRLIYFSYDVKMKEKGDIPEGYSVSREKKERFSLILESASTNQTSMYLCASSSLTGGAYNEQFFGPGTRLTVL.

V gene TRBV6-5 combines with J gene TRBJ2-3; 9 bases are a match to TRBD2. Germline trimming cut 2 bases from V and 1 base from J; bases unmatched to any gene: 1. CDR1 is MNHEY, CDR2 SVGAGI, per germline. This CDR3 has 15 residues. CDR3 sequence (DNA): TGTGCCAGCAGTTACGGCGGGGGGGGCACAGATACGCAGTATTTT. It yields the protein CASSYGGGGTDTQYF.

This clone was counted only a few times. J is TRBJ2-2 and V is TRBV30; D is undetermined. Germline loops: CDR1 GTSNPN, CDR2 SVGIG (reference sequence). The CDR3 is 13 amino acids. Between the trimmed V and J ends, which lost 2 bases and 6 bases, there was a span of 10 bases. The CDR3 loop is CAWSYGASGELFF. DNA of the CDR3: TGTGCCTGGAGTTACGGAGCTTCCGGGGAGCTGTTTTTT.

CDR3: CASSLETELREQYF. DNA of the CDR3: TGTGCCAGCAGTTTAGAGACCGAACTACGGGAGCAGTACTTC. The J gene is TRBJ2-7, the V gene TRBV28, with D unclear. CDR1 is MDHEN, CDR2 SYDVKM, per germline. This CDR3 spans 14 amino acids. Trimming shortened V by 2 bases and J by 7 bases, and 15 bases separated the two germline ends.

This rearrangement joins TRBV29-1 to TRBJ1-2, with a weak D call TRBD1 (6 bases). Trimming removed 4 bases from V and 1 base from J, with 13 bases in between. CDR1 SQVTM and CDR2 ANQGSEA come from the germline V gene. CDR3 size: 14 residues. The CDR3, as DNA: TGCAGCGTTGGTGGGGGCTACAGTAACTATGGCTACACCTTC. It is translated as CSVGGGYSNYGYTF.